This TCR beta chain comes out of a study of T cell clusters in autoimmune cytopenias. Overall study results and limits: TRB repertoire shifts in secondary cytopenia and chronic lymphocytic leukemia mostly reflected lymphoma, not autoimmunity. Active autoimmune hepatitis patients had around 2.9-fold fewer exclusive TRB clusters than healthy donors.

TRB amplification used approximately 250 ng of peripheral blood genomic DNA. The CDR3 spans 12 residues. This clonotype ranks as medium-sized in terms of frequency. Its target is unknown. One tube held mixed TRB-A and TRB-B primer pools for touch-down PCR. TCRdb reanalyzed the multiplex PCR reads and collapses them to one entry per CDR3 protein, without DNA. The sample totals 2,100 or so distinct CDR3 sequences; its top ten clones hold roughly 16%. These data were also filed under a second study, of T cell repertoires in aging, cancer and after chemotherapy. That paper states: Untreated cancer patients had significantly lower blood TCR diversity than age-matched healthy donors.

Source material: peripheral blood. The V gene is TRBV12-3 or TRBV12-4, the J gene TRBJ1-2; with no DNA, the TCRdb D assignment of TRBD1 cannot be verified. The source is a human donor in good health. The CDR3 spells CASSRDSYGYTF.